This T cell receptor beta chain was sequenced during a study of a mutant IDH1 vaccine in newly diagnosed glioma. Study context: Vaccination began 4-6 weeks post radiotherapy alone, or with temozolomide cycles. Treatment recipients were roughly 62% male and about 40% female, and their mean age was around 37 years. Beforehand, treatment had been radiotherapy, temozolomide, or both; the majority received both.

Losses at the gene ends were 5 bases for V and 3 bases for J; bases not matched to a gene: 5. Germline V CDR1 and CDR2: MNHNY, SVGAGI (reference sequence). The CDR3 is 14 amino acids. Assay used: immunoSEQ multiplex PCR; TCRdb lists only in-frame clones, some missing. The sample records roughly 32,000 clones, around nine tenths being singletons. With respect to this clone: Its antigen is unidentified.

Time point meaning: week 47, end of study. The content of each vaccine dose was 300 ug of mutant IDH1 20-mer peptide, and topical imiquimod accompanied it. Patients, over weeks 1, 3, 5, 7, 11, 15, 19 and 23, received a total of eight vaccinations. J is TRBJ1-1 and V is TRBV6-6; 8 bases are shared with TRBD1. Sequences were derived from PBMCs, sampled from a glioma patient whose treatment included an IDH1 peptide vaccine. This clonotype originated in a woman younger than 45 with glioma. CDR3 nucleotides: TGTGCCAGCAGTCTTGCGGGACAGGACACTGAAGCTTTCTTT. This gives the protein CASSLAGQDTEAFF.